Included here is one T cell receptor (beta chain) sequence, with context. This record belongs to a study of T cell responses to AZD1222 COVID-19 vaccine. The CDR3 contains 8 residues. Per germline, CDR1 SGHRS and CDR2 YFSETQ. With 6 bases removed from V and 10 bases from J, the gap between germline ends came to 4 bases. Method: immunoSEQ multiplex PCR; TCRdb's copy keeps in-frame clones and lacks some. The table includes 98,000 or so clones, 70% to 90% detected once. This TCR derives from an adult in good health. The chain has TRBV5-1 and TRBJ1-2; D call uncertain. The source was peripheral blood, collected on day 0 of AZD1222 vaccination. This CDR3 reads CASNFYTF. The CDR3 nucleotides read TGCGCCAGCAATTTCTACACCTTC.